Sequencing of this T cell receptor (beta chain) was carried out in a study of blood T cells in healthy people across ages. It was with a sample-barcoded 5' primer and a J-beta primer mix that a second PCR of about 7 to 12 cycles was run. MiXCR, applied by TCRdb to the 5' RACE reads, yields one record per CDR3 protein. Among some 860,000 distinct CDR3 sequences listed, 56% were seen once. Study-wide results and limits: Unknown CMV status may confound age-related changes in expanded clones.

The CDR3 runs 17 residues. The ends were cut back, 5 bases at V and 2 bases at J, with 20 bases in the middle. Isolation of PBMCs gave at least 7 million cells per sample. As regards this clonotype: Antigen unknown.

The TCR comes from a man aged 40-50 years in good health. This chain uses TRBV12-3 or TRBV12-4 with TRBJ2-3; D may correspond to TRBD1 or TRBD2 (5 bases each). The material sequenced was blood. The CDR3 here is CASSPNPRGATTDTQYF. CDR3 DNA: TGTGCCAGCAGTCCAAACCCAAGAGGGGCAACCACAGATACGCAGTATTTT.